A selection of T cell receptor beta chains follows, all from one sample in a study of post-analysis software for immune sequencing data. In TCRdb, the PCR reads were re-called with MiXCR into one record per CDR3 protein. The data contain roughly 730,000 distinct CDR3 sequences, approximately 30% of them singletons. The material sequenced was blood. These receptors all stem from a girl aged 5 to 17 with multiple sclerosis. Both conserved end residues are part of each CDR3. A D gene is named only where the DNA matches it firmly. Not every row has a clone size; where given, it reads once, few, many or a size class.

CASSGAPRMNTEAFF,TGTGCCAGCAGTGGAGCCCCACGCATGAACACTGAAGCTTTCTTT,TRBV6-2/TRBV6-3,NA,TRBJ1-1,once
CASSYRPNTQYF,TGTGCCAGCAGTTACCGGCCCAATACGCAGTATTTT,TRBV6-6,NA,TRBJ2-3,NA
CASRDDWKAYF,TGTGCCAGCAGGGATGACTGGAAGGCGTACTTC,TRBV28,NA,TRBJ2-7,many
CSATSAGGTGELFF,TGCAGTGCTACTAGCGCCGGGGGGACCGGGGAGCTGTTTTTT,TRBV20-1,TRBD2,TRBJ2-2,few
CASSPGRLRLRNYEQYF,TGTGCCAGCAGCCCAGGACGGTTGAGACTAAGAAACTACGAGCAGTACTTC,TRBV6-2/TRBV6-3,NA,TRBJ2-7,NA
CASGGGPYEQYF,TGTGCCAGCGGGGGGGGACCCTACGAGCAGTACTTC,TRBV12-3/TRBV12-4,TRBD2,TRBJ2-7,NA
CASSPRQGGVIGSPLHF,TGCGCCAGCAGCCCTCGACAGGGGGGTGTAATCGGATCACCCCTCCACTTT,TRBV5-1,TRBD1,TRBJ1-6,NA
CSAQGHPGLAGANVLTF,TGCAGTGCCCAGGGGCATCCGGGGCTCGCTGGGGCCAACGTCCTGACTTTC,TRBV20-1,NA,TRBJ2-6,NA
CSGGEGSYEQYF,TGCAGCGGGGGGGAGGGCTCCTACGAGCAGTACTTC,TRBV29-1,TRBD2,TRBJ2-7,NA
CASSQRASGRIDTQYF,TGTGCCAGCAGCCAACGGGCTAGCGGACGGATAGATACGCAGTATTTT,TRBV6-1,TRBD2,TRBJ2-3,NA
CATRGRAGSTEAFF,TGTGCCACCCGGGGCAGGGCGGGGAGCACTGAAGCTTTCTTT,TRBV19,NA,TRBJ1-1,NA
CASSDGTSPLNEQFF,TGTGCCAGCAGTGACGGGACTAGTCCGTTGAATGAGCAGTTCTTC,TRBV12-3/TRBV12-4,TRBD2,TRBJ2-1,few
CASSVGAGRGETQYF,TGTGCCAGCAGCGTAGGAGCGGGACGAGGAGAGACCCAGTACTTC,TRBV9,TRBD2,TRBJ2-5,NA
CSAPLAGDRPDTQYF,TGCAGCGCACCACTAGCGGGGGACCGTCCAGATACGCAGTATTTT,TRBV29-1,TRBD2,TRBJ2-3,NA
CASRPQSANYGYTF,TGTGCCAGCAGACCCCAGTCGGCGAACTATGGCTACACCTTC,TRBV7-9,NA,TRBJ1-2,few
CSGYVNTELEQFF,TGCAGTGGCTACGTAAATACAGAGCTTGAGCAGTTCTTC,TRBV20-1,NA,TRBJ2-1,NA
CSARDRETSGRGRAEQFF,TGCAGTGCTAGAGACAGGGAAACTAGCGGGAGGGGCCGGGCTGAGCAGTTCTTC,TRBV20-1,TRBD2,TRBJ2-1,NA
CSVEAWGREQFF,TGCAGCGTTGAGGCGTGGGGCAGGGAGCAGTTCTTC,TRBV29-1,NA,TRBJ2-1,NA
CASSPELAGSYNEQFF,TGCGCCAGCAGCCCGGAGTTGGCAGGATCATACAATGAGCAGTTCTTC,TRBV4-1,NA,TRBJ2-1,NA
CATSTPRGSYEQYF,TGTGCCACCAGCACTCCGCGGGGCTCCTACGAGCAGTACTTC,TRBV15,NA,TRBJ2-7,many
CASSPGSEADTQYF,TGTGCCAGCAGCCCGGGGTCGGAGGCAGATACGCAGTATTTT,TRBV4-2,NA,TRBJ2-3,few
CASSLRGYGANYGYTF,TGCGCCAGCAGCTTGCGGGGCTATGGGGCTAACTATGGCTACACCTTC,TRBV5-1,NA,TRBJ1-2,few
CSARLRTSGNNEQFF,TGCAGTGCTAGACTGAGGACTAGCGGAAACAATGAGCAGTTCTTC,TRBV20-1,TRBD2,TRBJ2-1,NA
CALEARSGANVLTF,TGTGCCCTAGAGGCTCGCTCTGGGGCCAACGTCCTGACTTTC,TRBV6-1,NA,TRBJ2-6,NA
CASSWASGGVRDEQFF,TGTGCCAGCAGTTGGGCTAGCGGGGGGGTTAGGGATGAGCAGTTCTTC,TRBV28,TRBD2,TRBJ2-1,few
CASSKTDFSYEQYF,TGCGCCAGCAGCAAAACAGACTTCTCCTACGAGCAGTACTTC,TRBV4-1,NA,TRBJ2-7,NA
CASSNPGTSFTDTRYF,TGTGCCAGCAGCAATCCCGGGACTAGTTTCACAGATACGCGGTATTTT,TRBV7-2,TRBD2,TRBJ2-3,NA
CASSQAGGVYNGQFF,TGTGCCAGCAGTCAAGCGGGAGGGGTATACAATGGGCAGTTCTTC,TRBV11-2,TRBD2,TRBJ2-1,NA
CASSLELPTDTQYF,TGCGCCAGCAGCTTGGAGCTTCCCACAGATACGCAGTATTTT,TRBV5-1,NA,TRBJ2-3,few
CSARTTLGRGEETQYF,TGCAGTGCTAGAACCACCCTTGGGAGGGGGGAAGAGACCCAGTACTTC,TRBV20-1,NA,TRBJ2-5,NA
CSASRPTDTQYF,TGCAGTGCTAGCCGGCCAACAGATACGCAGTATTTT,TRBV20-1,NA,TRBJ2-3,few
CASSPSRTTGLNEQFF,TGTGCTAGCAGCCCCAGTAGGACGACAGGGCTAAATGAGCAGTTCTTC,TRBV7-7,TRBD1,TRBJ2-1,few
CASSLLGADSPLHF,TGTGCCAGCAGCCTTCTCGGGGCAGATTCACCCCTCCACTTT,TRBV3-1,NA,TRBJ1-6,NA
CASSLARVGYTF,TGTGCCAGCAGCTTGGCTCGGGTCGGCTACACCTTC,TRBV5-6,NA,TRBJ1-2,few
CAIRKDGQETQYF,TGTGCCATCAGGAAGGACGGCCAAGAGACCCAGTACTTC,TRBV10-3,NA,TRBJ2-5,NA
CASSLGGAAGLQVSGQFF,TGCGCCAGCAGCTTGGGGGGTGCGGCAGGCCTACAAGTTTCGGGGCAGTTCTTC,TRBV5-1,NA,TRBJ2-1,many
CASGLGVGGGEETQYF,TGTGCCAGCGGCTTAGGAGTAGGGGGGGGAGAAGAGACCCAGTACTTC,TRBV7-9,NA,TRBJ2-5,NA
CASSLVRTSGASTDTQYF,TGTGCCAGCAGCTTGGTCCGGACTAGCGGGGCTAGCACAGATACGCAGTATTTT,TRBV5-5,TRBD2,TRBJ2-3,NA
CASSLVLRLAMGEQYF,TGTGCCAGCAGTTTAGTTCTGAGACTAGCCATGGGGGAGCAGTACTTC,TRBV28,TRBD2,TRBJ2-5,NA
CASSSTGAATSGYTF,TGTGCCAGCAGCTCCACAGGGGCCGCAACTTCTGGCTACACCTTC,TRBV5-5,TRBD1,TRBJ1-2,few
CASSSLADQGTDTQYF,TGTGCCAGCAGCTCACTAGCGGACCAAGGCACAGATACGCAGTATTTT,TRBV7-9,TRBD2,TRBJ2-3,many
CASSLRGTAAPNQPQHF,TGTGCCAGCAGCTTAAGAGGAACGGCAGCTCCGAATCAGCCCCAGCATTTT,TRBV7-2,NA,TRBJ1-5,few
CASSQGDSGYGYTF,TGCGCCAGCAGCCAAGGGGACAGCGGCTATGGCTACACCTTC,TRBV4-1,TRBD1,TRBJ1-2,few
CSVSGGANVLTF,TGCAGCGTCTCTGGTGGGGCCAACGTCCTGACTTTC,TRBV29-1,NA,TRBJ2-6,NA
CASSFFATEAFF,TGTGCCAGCAGCTTCTTCGCAACGGAAGCTTTCTTT,TRBV7-2,NA,TRBJ1-1,few
CASSLPGGSDNYGYTF,TGCGCCAGCAGCCTTCCCGGGGGAAGTGATAACTATGGCTACACCTTC,TRBV4-1,NA,TRBJ1-2,few
CASSLVSGTDTQYF,TGCGCCAGCAGCTTGGTATCCGGTACAGATACGCAGTATTTT,TRBV5-1,NA,TRBJ2-3,many